The T cell receptor beta chain described here comes from a study of blood T cell repertoires in COVID-19. Sequencing was performed with immunoSEQ multiplex PCR; in TCRdb, only in-frame clones are kept and a portion is missing. The data hold fewer than 350,000 clones, with around 89% observed a single time. The germline gives CDR1 ENHRY, CDR2 SYGVKD. The CDR3 sequence is 13 residues long. J gave up 5 bases and V 11 bases, and 8 bases lay outside the gene matches. The receptor was isolated from a woman between 18 and 30 years old with acute COVID-19. The chain joins TRBV10-3 to TRBJ2-2, with 7 bases that match TRBD2. The material sequenced was PBMCs or T cells enriched from blood (not recorded which). Here the CDR3 DNA reads TGTGCCCTCGGGCGGGAGAATACCGGGGAGCTGTTTTTT. This sequence encodes CALGRENTGELFF.